Here is one TCR beta chain with its context. Its cognate antigen has yet to be identified. It has no much larger one-base neighbor in the sample; base qualities were not kept. Other DNA sequences in the same sample also yield this CDR3. This specimen belongs to a study of shared clonotypes between healthy human individuals (TCRdb year 2020). Some background on the complete study: The cohort included a few men and a couple of women between 18 and 49 years of age. For each donor, CD4 naive and CD4 memory were each run on three plates, CD8 naive on two plates, and CD8 memory on one plate. The study deeply sequenced blood TCR repertoires of five healthy adults to estimate repertoire size and the extent of clonotype sharing between individuals. Libraries were prepared and TCR repertoires were sequenced by different laboratories using diverse techniques, in order to increase sequencing depth and limit assay-specific biases. Each donor's leukapheresis produced roughly between roughly 0.85 and 10 billion PBMCs.

Healthy HIV-negative adults with no recently reported acute infections or vaccinations were included as donors. Every donor was a Caucasian adult living in Nashville, Tennessee, USA. CD4+ T cells were enriched through magnetic negative selection, after which naive cells were positively selected on CD45RA and the remaining negative fraction served as the memory subset. Blood was obtained by leukapheresis, after which PBMCs were separated by Ficoll-Histopaque density gradient centrifugation and cryopreserved in liquid nitrogen vapor phase. Analytical flow cytometry was used to check the purity and quantity of every magnetically sorted T cell population. From each sorted fraction, genomic DNA was isolated and quantified by UV absorbance on a Nanodrop 2000c. Here is what the overall study found, with its caveats: Rarefaction of sorted-subset datasets indicated incomplete sequencing despite the large sequencing depth. Naive subsets generally had larger estimated clonotype richness than memory subsets did. Sharing across a handful of donors was observed for around 4.8% of naive CD4, over 3% of naive CD8, 2% to 2.5% of memory CD4, and around 0.4% of memory CD8 clonotypes. Compared with non-shared clonotypes, clonotypes shared by all four sorted-subset donors had higher generation probabilities. Because the study included only a small number of donors, the genetic and exposure-history diversity represented was limited. Pairwise subsampling led to the expectation that sequencing depth would affect the degree of clonotype sharing among donors. Only blood was sampled, and tissue TCR repertoires likely differ from those in blood.

Using the deep immunoSEQ assay, multiplex PCR amplified TCR CDR3 regions from genomic DNA. Extracted genomic DNA from each cell subset was distributed evenly across all wells of several immunoSEQ 96-well plates, and each plate was treated as a replicate. Each replicate PCR for sorted subsets received around 210 ng genomic DNA, equal to tens of thousands of T cell genomes. Purified libraries were measured with a Qubit 3.0 fluorometer, size-checked on a Bioanalyzer 2100, and measured again with the KAPA Library Quantification kit. Every immunoSEQ 96-well plate was sequenced on a separate single-read 150-cycle Illumina NextSeq 550 flow cell. On the study's bioinformatics: Because the immunoSEQ output included only junctional sequences and no quality scores, the filtering could not be the same as the filtering used for full-length reads. Sequences were annotated with PyIR, a Python wrapper for IgBLAST v1.9, and V/J genes and CDR3 were assigned using IMGT germline references. Reads were filtered out if the reads had weak V/J assignments (E-value above 1e-6), no CDR3, stop codons, out-of-frame junctions, or ambiguous translated residues. V3J clonotypes were defined by identical inferred V gene, J gene, and CDR3 amino acid sequence. The percentage overlap between two repertoires was calculated by dividing the number of shared unique clonotypes by the size of the smaller repertoire. Repertoire richness was assessed with RTK rarefaction, the Chao1 estimator, and Recon v2.1 estimates of unobserved clonotypes. Generation probabilities were computed with OLGA for all TCRbeta clonotypes obtained by the gDNA method from a handful of donors. TCRdb's version of the immuneACCESS table is confined to in-frame rearrangements and falls short of the full clone set. An unresolved V gene accounts for under half of the shortfall where checked; the remainder is of unknown origin. Clonal size and the V and J genes are those of that table, whereas D and trimming came from the DNA. This sample holds about 2.4 million clones; more than 90% were observed only once. The top ten hold 0.13% to 0.15% of the sample.

The sample consisted of naive CD4+ T cells sorted from blood. Per the publication, the cell subset or site label means: CD45RA+ positively selected. The receptor comes from a man aged 18 to 30 in good health.

The CDR3 amino acid sequence is: CASSAGGSGNTIYF. The nucleotides read TGTGCCAGCAGCGCTGGGGGTTCTGGAAACACCATATATTTT. The chain is made from TRBV9 and TRBJ1-3; a tentative D match to TRBD1 spans 5 bases. Via the germline V gene, CDR1 is SGDLS and CDR2 YYNGEE. From the cysteine up to the phenylalanine, the CDR3 has a length of 14 residues. The entry retains the CDR3 DNA only, 42 bases that are in frame from base 1. The V end loses 3 bases and the J end loses 1 base, and a stretch of 8 bases separates them.